This T cell receptor (beta chain) was captured by sequencing in a study of CD8+CD57+ T cells in acquired aplastic anemia. Overall study context: The sorted CD4+ and CD8+ cells yielded an average around 3 ug of DNA.

Comment on this clonotype: Its specificity is not known.

Regarding the study as a whole: In common between the patients and the controls were some 29 CD8+ CDR3 sequences.

TCR beta VDJ and CDR3 profiles were obtained from a genomic DNA template. TCRdb re-analysed the reads in MiXCR, keeping a single row per CDR3 protein. The sample includes some 200,000 distinct CDR3 sequences, over 40% of them seen just once. Patients sequenced had flow cytometry evidence of CD8+CD57+ cell expansion. Severe acquired aplastic anemia was present in all patients. The clonotype was recovered from a human donor with aplastic anemia. The sequenced sample consisted of sorted CD4+, CD8+, or CD8+CD57+ T cells (not recorded which) from PBMCs.

CDR3 coding DNA: TGTGCCAGCAGCCAAGGGACAGCCAGCGAGCAGTACTTC. This translates into CASSQGTASEQYF. The chain uses TRBV4-2 and TRBJ2-7; TRBD1 might be the D (6 bases). The length of the CDR3 is 13 residues. V was trimmed by 1 base and J by 6 bases, leaving 10 bases between them. Germline CDR1 LGHNA, CDR2 YNFKEQ.